This record concerns one TCR beta chain sequence. Its antigen is currently unknown. This sample was included in a study of OX40 agonist ivuxolimab in advanced cancers. Turning to the study itself: Subjects had a mean age of roughly 60 years, with a range of roughly 20 to 80; less than 90% were male.

Study-wide results and limits: There were also nonresponders showing low normalized T-cell clonal expansion.

Repertoires were generated with immunoSEQ multiplex PCR, while TCRdb's copy carries only in-frame clones and drops some. The sample holds about 83,000 clones, approximately 91% seen once. CDR3 length equals 15 residues. Trimming took 4 bases from V and 4 from J, leaving 16 bases between them. Germline V gene data show CDR1 as SGHTA and CDR2 as FQGNSA. The rearrangement uses TRBV7-2 and TRBJ2-5, with D possibly matching TRBD2 (6 bases). Here the sequenced sample was CD4+ or CD8+ T cells sorted from blood, taken in a trial of the OX40 agonist ivuxolimab. The origin of this receptor is an adult with an advanced solid tumor such as melanoma, head and neck, liver or kidney cancer. CDR3 residues: CASSSLQGGSETQYF. CDR3 DNA sequence: TGTGCCAGCAGCTCCCTCCAGGGAGGATCAGAGACCCAGTACTTC.